This record covers a single T cell receptor beta chain. This sample is drawn from a study of cytomegalovirus exposure and HLA in healthy donors. In the study overall: In a previous analysis, 120 million or so unique TCR beta sequences were found from about 190 million T cells. The Caucasian-associated ancestry cluster contained about four fifths of the approximately 400 genotyped donors.

The study ran its PCR with 60 Vbeta and 13 Jbeta primers. Measured with immunoSEQ multiplex PCR; TCRdb has only the in-frame clones, and not every one. Of fewer than 200,000 clones in the sample, 75% were seen once. The germline V gene has CDR1 SGHAT and CDR2 FQNNGV. The V gene lost 5 bases and the J gene lost 4 bases, with 11 bases spanning the gap. The CDR3 totals 14 residues. The sample comprised PBMCs. The source of this sequence is a male donor in good health and CMV-seronegative. The J gene is TRBJ2-2, the V gene TRBV11-2, with D perhaps TRBD2 (6 bases). Written as DNA, the CDR3 is TGTGCCAGCAGCCAGGACTACCCCACCGGGGAGCTGTTTTTT. Translated: CASSQDYPTGELFF.